This T cell receptor (beta chain) was sequenced for a study of cytomegalovirus exposure and HLA in healthy donors. To note about this clone: This sample includes further DNA sequences coding for the same CDR3.

The V and J ends lost 2 bases and 2 bases, in that order; junction bases with no gene match: 0. The germline V gene has CDR1 MNHEY and CDR2 SVGAGI. The CDR3 is 14 residues long. With 60 Vbeta and 13 Jbeta primers, the PCR was carried out. Some clones are missing from TCRdb's copy, which holds only in-frame ones; the method was immunoSEQ multiplex PCR. The sample includes 200,000 to 250,000 clones, about 89% seen only once; the top ten take approximately 1%. The TCR comes from a woman in her late teens or twenties in good health and CMV-seronegative. V and J are TRBV6-5 and TRBJ2-7; 10 bases map to TRBD1. Material for sequencing was PBMCs. The DNA of the CDR3 is TGTGCCAGCAGTTACGGACAGGGGGCCTACGAGCAGTACTTC. Amino acid sequence: CASSYGQGAYEQYF.